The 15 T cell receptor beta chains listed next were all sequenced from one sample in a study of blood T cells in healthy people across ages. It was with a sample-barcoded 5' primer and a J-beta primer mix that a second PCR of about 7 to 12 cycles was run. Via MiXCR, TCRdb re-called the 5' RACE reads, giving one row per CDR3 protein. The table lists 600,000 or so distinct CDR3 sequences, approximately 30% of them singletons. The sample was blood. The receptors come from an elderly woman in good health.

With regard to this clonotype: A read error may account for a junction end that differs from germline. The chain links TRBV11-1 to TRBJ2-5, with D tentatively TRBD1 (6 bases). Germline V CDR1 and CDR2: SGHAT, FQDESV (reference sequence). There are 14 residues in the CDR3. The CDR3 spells CASSFRDNQETQYF. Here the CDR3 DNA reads TGCGCCAGCAGCTTCCGGGACAACCAAGAGACCCAGTACTTC.

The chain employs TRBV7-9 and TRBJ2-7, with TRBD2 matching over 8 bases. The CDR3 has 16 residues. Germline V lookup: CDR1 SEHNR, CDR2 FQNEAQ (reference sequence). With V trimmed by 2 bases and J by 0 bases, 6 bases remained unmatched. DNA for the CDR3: TGTGCCAGCAGCTTATCTTTCGGGACTAGCTCCTACGAGCAGTACTTC. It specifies CASSLSFGTSSYEQYF.

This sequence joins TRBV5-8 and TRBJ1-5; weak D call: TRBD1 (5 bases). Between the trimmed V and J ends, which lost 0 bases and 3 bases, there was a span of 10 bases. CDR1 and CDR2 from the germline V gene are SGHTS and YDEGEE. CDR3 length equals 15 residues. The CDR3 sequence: CASSLAGPTNQPQHF. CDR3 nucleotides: TGTGCCAGCAGCTTGGCGGGGCCTACCAATCAGCCCCAGCATTTT.

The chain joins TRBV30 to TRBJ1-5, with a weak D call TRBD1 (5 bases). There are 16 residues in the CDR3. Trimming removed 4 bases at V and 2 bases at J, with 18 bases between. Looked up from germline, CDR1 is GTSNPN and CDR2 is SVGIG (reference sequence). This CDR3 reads CAWMQGGTGGNQPQHF. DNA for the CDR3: TGTGCCTGGATGCAGGGAGGTACAGGTGGCAATCAGCCCCAGCATTTT.

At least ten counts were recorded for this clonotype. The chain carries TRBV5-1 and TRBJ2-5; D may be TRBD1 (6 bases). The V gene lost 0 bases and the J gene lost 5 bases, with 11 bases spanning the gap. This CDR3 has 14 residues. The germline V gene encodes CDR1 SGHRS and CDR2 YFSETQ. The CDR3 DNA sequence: TGCGCCAGCAGCTTGGAGCCAGGGGCTGAGACCCAGTACTTC. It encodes CASSLEPGAETQYF.

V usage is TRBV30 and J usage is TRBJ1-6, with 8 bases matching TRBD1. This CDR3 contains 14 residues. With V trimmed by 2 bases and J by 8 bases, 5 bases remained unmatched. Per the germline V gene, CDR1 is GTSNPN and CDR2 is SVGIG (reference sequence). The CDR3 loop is CAWSPGQVDSPLHF. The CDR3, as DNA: TGTGCCTGGAGTCCGGGACAGGTCGATTCACCCCTCCACTTT.

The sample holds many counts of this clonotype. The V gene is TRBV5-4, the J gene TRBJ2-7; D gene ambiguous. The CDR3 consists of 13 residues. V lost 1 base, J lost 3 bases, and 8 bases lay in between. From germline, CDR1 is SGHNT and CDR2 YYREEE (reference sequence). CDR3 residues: CASSLPPYYEQYF. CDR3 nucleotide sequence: TGTGCCAGCAGCTTGCCCCCCTACTACGAGCAGTACTTC.

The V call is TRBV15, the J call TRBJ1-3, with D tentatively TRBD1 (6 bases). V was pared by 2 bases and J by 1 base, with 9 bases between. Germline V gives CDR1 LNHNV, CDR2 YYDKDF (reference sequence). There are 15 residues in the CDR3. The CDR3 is CATSRSTGSGNTIYF. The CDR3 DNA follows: TGTGCCACCAGCAGATCTACAGGGTCTGGAAACACCATATATTTT.

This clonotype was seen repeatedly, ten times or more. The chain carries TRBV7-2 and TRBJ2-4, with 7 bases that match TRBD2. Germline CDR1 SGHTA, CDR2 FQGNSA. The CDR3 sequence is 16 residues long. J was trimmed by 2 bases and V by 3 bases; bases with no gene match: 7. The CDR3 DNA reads TGTGCCAGCAGCTTCCCGCGGGGAGGGTCCAAAAACATTCAGTACTTC. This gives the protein CASSFPRGGSKNIQYF.

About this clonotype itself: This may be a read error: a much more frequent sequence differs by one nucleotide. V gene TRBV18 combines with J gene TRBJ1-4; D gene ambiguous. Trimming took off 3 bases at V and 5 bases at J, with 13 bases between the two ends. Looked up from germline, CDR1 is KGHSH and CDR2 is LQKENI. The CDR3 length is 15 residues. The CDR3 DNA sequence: TGTGCCAGCTCACCGATCCTTGAGACGAATGAAAAACTGTTTTTT. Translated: CASSPILETNEKLFF.

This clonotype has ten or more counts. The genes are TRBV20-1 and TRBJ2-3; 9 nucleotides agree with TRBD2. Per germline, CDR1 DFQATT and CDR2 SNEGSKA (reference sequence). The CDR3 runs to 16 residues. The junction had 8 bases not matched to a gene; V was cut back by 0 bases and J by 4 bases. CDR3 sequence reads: CSARDGSGGQADTQYF. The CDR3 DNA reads TGCAGTGCTAGAGATGGGAGCGGGGGGCAGGCAGATACGCAGTATTTT.

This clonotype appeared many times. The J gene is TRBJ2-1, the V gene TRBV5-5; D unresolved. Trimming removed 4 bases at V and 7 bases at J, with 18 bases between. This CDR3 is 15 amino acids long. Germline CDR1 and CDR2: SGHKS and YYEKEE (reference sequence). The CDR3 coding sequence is TGTGCCAGCAGCCCTAACGTCGACGTGGGTAATGAGCAGTTCTTC. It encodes CASSPNVDVGNEQFF. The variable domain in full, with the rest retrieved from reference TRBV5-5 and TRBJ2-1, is DAGVTQSPTHLIKTRGQQVTLRCSPISGHKSVSWYQQVLGQGPQFIFQYYEKEERGRGNFPDRFSARQFPNYSSELNVNALLLGDSALYLCASSPNVDVGNEQFFGPGTRLTVL.

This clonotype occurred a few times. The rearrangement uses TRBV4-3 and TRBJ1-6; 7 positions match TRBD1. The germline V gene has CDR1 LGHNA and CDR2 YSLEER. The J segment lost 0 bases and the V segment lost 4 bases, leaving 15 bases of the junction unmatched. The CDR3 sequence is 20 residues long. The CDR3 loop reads CASSPHPPGTVSSYNSPLHF. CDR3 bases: TGCGCCAGCAGCCCACATCCCCCCGGGACAGTAAGCTCCTATAATTCACCCCTCCACTTT.

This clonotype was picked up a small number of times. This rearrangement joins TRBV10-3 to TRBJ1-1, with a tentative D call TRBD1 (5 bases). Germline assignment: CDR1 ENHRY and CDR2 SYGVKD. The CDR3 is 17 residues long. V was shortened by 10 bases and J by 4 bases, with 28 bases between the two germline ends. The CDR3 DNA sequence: TGTGCCAGCGGCGCCCACGGGGCAGGGCGGGAGTGCACTGAAGCTTTCTTT. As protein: CASGAHGAGRECTEAFF.

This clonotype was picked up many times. CDR3 sequence reads: CASTLSDTQYF. The CDR3, as DNA: TGTGCCAGCACCCTTTCGGATACGCAGTATTTT. V and J are TRBV28 and TRBJ2-3, with no clear D. V was clipped by 7 bases and J by 6 bases, with 8 bases between them. This CDR3 region has 11 residues. CDR1 is MDHEN, CDR2 SYDVKM, per germline.